This TCR beta chain derives from a study of technical replicates of blood from a handful of donors. Germline-derived CDR1 and CDR2 are SGHDT and YYEEEE. This CDR3 spans 11 amino acids. Trimming removed 4 bases from V and 9 bases from J, with 10 bases in between. The data were produced by immunoSEQ multiplex PCR, yet TCRdb's version contains in-frame clones alone and is incomplete. In the table there are about 80,000 clones, about 94% of which are singletons. The chain links TRBV5-6 to TRBJ2-5, with no clear D. Sequencing input: T cells isolated from PBMCs. The sequence derives from a human donor in good health. The CDR3, as DNA: TGTGCCAGCAGCCTGTTGGAGTCCCAGTACTTC. Its protein is CASSLLESQYF.